One and the same sample provided the 27 T cell receptor beta chains below, sequenced in a study of blood T cells in healthy people across ages. A second PCR of 7 to 11 cycles used a sample-barcoded 5' primer and a J-beta primer mix. TCRdb fed the 5' RACE reads into MiXCR, producing one record per CDR3 protein. The sample lists approximately 1.5 million distinct CDR3 sequences, 42% occurring once. The sample consisted of blood. All receptors come from a woman under 30 in good health.

This clonotype was observed a few times. V is TRBV9 and J is TRBJ2-3; 12 positions agree with TRBD2. The CDR3 spans 18 residues. Losses at the gene ends were 0 bases for V and 4 bases for J; bases not matched to a gene: 9. Looked up from germline, CDR1 is SGDLS and CDR2 is YYNGEE. The CDR3 DNA reads TGTGCCAGCAGCGTAGAGGTTCGACTAGCGGGGGACTCAGATACGCAGTATTTT. It translates to CASSVEVRLAGDSDTQYF.

The genes are TRBV7-6 and TRBJ1-5; TRBD1 is a possible D gene (5 bases). Germline V CDR1 and CDR2: SGHVS, FNYEAQ. The CDR3 contains 16 residues. Trimming stripped 1 base from V and 1 base from J, with 11 bases between. Here the CDR3 DNA reads TGTGCCAGCAGCTTAGTTGGGGGATGGAGCAATCAGCCCCAGCATTTT. Amino acid sequence: CASSLVGGWSNQPQHF.

In this sample, this clonotype turned up a few times. The V gene is TRBV20-1, the J gene TRBJ1-5; no firm D call. V lost 3 bases and J 6 bases, leaving 15 bases between the germline ends. Germline-derived CDR1 and CDR2 are DFQATT and SNEGSKA (reference sequence). This CDR3 has 14 residues. Here the CDR3 DNA reads TGCAGTGCTAGGGCCCAGGACCCTGGTCAGCCCCAGCATTTT. Translation: CSARAQDPGQPQHF.

The chain has TRBV20-1 and TRBJ2-3, with D hard to call. The germline gives CDR1 DFQATT, CDR2 SNEGSKA (reference sequence). V was trimmed by 3 bases and J by 4 bases, leaving 23 bases between them. The CDR3 sequence is 17 residues long. The CDR3, as DNA: TGCAGTGCTAGTAACCCTACGAGACCTCGTGGATCAGATACGCAGTATTTT. Encoded protein: CSASNPTRPRGSDTQYF.

The V and J genes are TRBV5-5 and TRBJ2-7, with D unresolved. V lost 1 base and J 0 bases, leaving 11 bases between the germline ends. The CDR3 runs to 15 residues. Germline assignment: CDR1 SGHKS and CDR2 YYEKEE (reference sequence). CDR3 nucleotides: TGTGCCAGCAGCTTGAGATGGGGAAGCTCCTACGAGCAGTACTTC. Protein: CASSLRWGSSYEQYF.

This clonotype was seen more than once but under ten times. The genes are TRBV20-1 and TRBJ2-5; 14 nucleotides align to TRBD2. Germline V lookup: CDR1 DFQATT, CDR2 SNEGSKA (reference sequence). J gave up 5 bases and V 3 bases, and 5 bases lay outside the gene matches. CDR3 length: 15 residues. The CDR3 protein is CSASQGLAGVETQYF. The CDR3 nucleotides are TGCAGTGCTAGTCAGGGACTAGCGGGAGTTGAGACCCAGTACTTC.

The V gene is TRBV12-3 or TRBV12-4, the J gene TRBJ2-2; 8 positions agree with TRBD2. The V segment lost 0 bases and the J segment 6 bases; nucleotides outside the gene matches: 9. The CDR3 runs 17 residues. The CDR3 loop is CASSLALQAGAPGELFF. As DNA, the CDR3 is TGTGCCAGCAGTTTAGCGCTTCAAGCGGGAGCCCCCGGGGAGCTGTTTTTT.

This clonotype showed up just a few times. This chain links TRBV6-1 with TRBJ2-5; 10 nucleotides match TRBD2. Germline loops: CDR1 MNHNS, CDR2 SASEGT. The CDR3 runs to 14 residues. Trimming cost V 7 bases and J 5 bases; bases outside gene matches: 7. The CDR3 DNA sequence: TGTGCCAGCAATAGCGGGAGGCACAGCGAGACCCAGTACTTC. Protein product: CASNSGRHSETQYF.

The chain uses TRBV20-1 and TRBJ2-1, with 10 bases fitting TRBD2. The V and J ends lost 6 bases and 0 bases, in that order; junction bases with no gene match: 11. This CDR3 is built from 17 residues. Looked up from germline, CDR1 is DFQATT and CDR2 is SNEGSKA (reference sequence). CDR3 nucleotides: TGCAGTGCATGGGGACTAGCGCAAATGAGCTCCTACAATGAGCAGTTCTTC. Its protein is CSAWGLAQMSSYNEQFF.

V and J are TRBV9 and TRBJ2-1, with 8 nucleotides matching TRBD1. V lost 4 bases and J lost 9; bases outside the gene matches: 12. The CDR3 is made up of 15 amino acids. Germline CDR1 SGDLS, CDR2 YYNGEE. The CDR3 DNA reads as TGTGCCAGCAGCCCCAAGAGGGGACAGGCTGGTGAGCAGTTCTTC. It translates to CASSPKRGQAGEQFF.

This clonotype was seen more than once but under ten times. The CDR3: CSADSGTSRNEQFF. The CDR3 region has the DNA TGCAGTGCTGACTCCGGGACTAGTAGGAATGAGCAGTTCTTC. The chain carries TRBV20-1 and TRBJ2-1; 8 bases map to TRBD2. Germline V gene sequence: CDR1 DFQATT, CDR2 SNEGSKA (reference sequence). V was clipped by 5 bases and J by 7 bases; unmatched bases: 10. This CDR3 is built from 14 residues.

The chain has TRBV9 and TRBJ2-3, with 10 bases identical to TRBD2. Germline V gene data show CDR1 as SGDLS and CDR2 as YYNGEE. After removal of 0 bases from V and 4 bases from J, the junction contained 14 bases not matched to a gene. CDR3 length equals 19 residues. This chain's CDR3 is CASSVAIPSGSFGADTQYF. CDR3 sequence (DNA): TGTGCCAGCAGCGTAGCTATTCCTAGCGGGAGTTTCGGAGCAGATACGCAGTATTTT.

This clonotype was observed a handful of times. This chain links TRBV29-1 with TRBJ2-2, with D hard to call. The CDR3 consists of 12 residues. Germline values: CDR1 SQVTM, CDR2 ANQGSEA. V was shortened by 7 bases and J by 3 bases, with 9 bases between the two germline ends. In DNA, the CDR3 is TGCAGCGCCGGCCGGTACACCGGGGAGCTGTTTTTT. This translates into CSAGRYTGELFF.

This clonotype was seen repeatedly, ten times or more. The V and J genes are TRBV10-3 and TRBJ2-6; D assignment may be TRBD1 or TRBD2 (5 bases each). The V end lost 6 bases, the J end lost 0 bases, and 12 bases lay between the germline ends. Germline V lookup: CDR1 ENHRY, CDR2 SYGVKD. The CDR3 runs to 16 residues. The CDR3 DNA sequence: TGTGCCATCAGCGGGACGCCCCTCTCTGGGGCCAACGTCCTGACTTTC. This encodes CAISGTPLSGANVLTF.

The sample holds one count of this clonotype. V and J are TRBV4-3 and TRBJ2-1; no reliable D call. Trimming left V 0 bases short and J 10 bases short, with 16 bases between. This CDR3 region has 15 residues. Germline V gene lookup returns CDR1 LGHNA and CDR2 YSLEER. The CDR3 here is CASSQEWAGLREQFF. CDR3 bases: TGCGCCAGCAGCCAAGAATGGGCTGGGCTTCGGGAGCAGTTCTTC.

The genes are TRBV5-1 and TRBJ1-1; no clear D gene. Between the trimmed V and J ends, which lost 2 bases and 5 bases, there was a span of 10 bases. Germline CDR1 SGHRS, CDR2 YFSETQ. The CDR3 is 13 amino acids. The CDR3 reads CASSFFVSTEAFF. As DNA, the CDR3 is TGCGCCAGCAGCTTTTTCGTTTCAACTGAAGCTTTCTTT.

The chain has TRBV29-1 and TRBJ1-2; 7 positions match TRBD1. Germline V gene lookup returns CDR1 SQVTM and CDR2 ANQGSEA. The CDR3 is 12 amino acids. V gave up 6 bases and J gave up 6 bases; unmatched junction bases: 7. CDR3 DNA: TGCAGCGTAGAGGGGGCGATGAATGGCTACACCTTC. It encodes CSVEGAMNGYTF.

There are a few counts of this clonotype. The chain combines TRBV21-1 with TRBJ2-2; no DNA check was done on the table's D call, TRBD2. TRBV21-1 is deemed a pseudogene. The CDR3 has 14 residues. The CDR3 protein is CASSWGLAIGELFF. CDR3 in DNA: TGTGCCAGCAGCTGGGGACTAGCTATCGGGGAGCTGTTTTTT.

This clonotype showed up just a few times. The V gene is TRBV12-3 or TRBV12-4, the J gene TRBJ1-1; possibly TRBD1 for D (6 bases). This CDR3 is 14 amino acids long. V shed 3 bases and J shed 5 bases, with 13 bases lying between them. The DNA of the CDR3 is TGTGCCAGCAGTTTCTCCAGGGGTATAACTGAAGCTTTCTTT. Its protein product is CASSFSRGITEAFF.

This chain uses TRBV20-1 with TRBJ2-7, with D unclear. Looked up from germline, CDR1 is DFQATT and CDR2 is SNEGSKA (reference sequence). Trimming shortened V by 3 bases and J by 3 bases, and 6 bases separated the two germline ends. The CDR3 runs to 11 residues. CDR3: CSASVSYEQYF. CDR3 DNA sequence: TGCAGTGCTAGTGTCAGCTACGAGCAGTACTTC.

V gene TRBV2 combines with J gene TRBJ2-1; 13 positions agree with TRBD2. Germline CDR1 SNHLY, CDR2 FYNNEI. V shed 1 base, J shed 7 bases, and the junction held 1 base outside the gene matches. This CDR3 has 15 residues. Here the CDR3 DNA reads TGTGCCAGCAGTGAAGGACTAGCGGGAGGTAATGAGCAGTTCTTC. Its protein product is CASSEGLAGGNEQFF.

This clonotype has a handful of counts. This chain joins TRBV27 and TRBJ1-2; a weak D match, TRBD1 (6 bases). Germline values: CDR1 MNHEY, CDR2 SMNVEV (reference sequence). This CDR3 contains 15 residues. V was clipped by 6 bases and J by 0 bases, with 14 bases between them. The DNA for the CDR3 is TGTGCCAGCAGCCAGGACAGAAAATCTAACTATGGCTACACCTTC. Translating it yields CASSQDRKSNYGYTF.

This clonotype was seen only a few times. This chain links TRBV7-2 with TRBJ2-5, with 8 bases fitting TRBD2. CDR1 and CDR2 (germline): SGHTA, FQGNSA. Trimming at V came to 5 bases and at J to 1 base, leaving 9 bases not matched to a gene. CDR3 length: 16 residues. In DNA, the CDR3 is TGTGCCAGCAGCCCCCAGAGCGGGGGAGCCCAAGAGACCCAGTACTTC. It specifies CASSPQSGGAQETQYF. Filled out from reference TRBV7-2 and TRBJ2-5, the complete variable domain reads GAGVSQSPSNKVTEKGKDVELRCDPISGHTALYWYRQSLGQGLEFLIYFQGNSAPDKSGLPSDRFSAERTGGSVSTLTIQRTQQEDSAVYLCASSPQSGGAQETQYFGPGTRLLVL.

This clonotype was found many times. The chain employs TRBV5-6 and TRBJ2-3; D call uncertain. V shed 1 base and J shed 5 bases, with 8 bases lying between them. The CDR3 is 13 residues long. From germline, CDR1 is SGHDT and CDR2 YYEEEE. The CDR3 coding sequence is TGTGCCAGCAGCTTGAAGGGCGAAGATACGCAGTATTTT. Amino acids: CASSLKGEDTQYF.

The CDR3 reads CASSPIAGRVETQYF. DNA for the CDR3: TGTGCCAGCAGTCCAATAGCGGGGAGAGTTGAGACCCAGTACTTC. V gene TRBV6-5 combines with J gene TRBJ2-7, with 8 bases fitting TRBD2. The DNA end favors TRBJ2-5, so the J call may be wrong. The CDR3 runs to 15 residues. Germline-derived CDR1 and CDR2 are MNHEY and SVGAGI.

The table lists this clonotype with a few counts. The CDR3 DNA follows: TGTGCCAGCAGCCTCCGTGGGTGGGGTACGCAGTATTTT. It codes for CASSLRGWGTQYF. The chain employs TRBV7-2 and TRBJ2-3; no clear D gene. The CDR3 length is 13 residues. Trimming cost V 5 bases and J 8 bases, with 14 bases left between them. The germline gives CDR1 SGHTA, CDR2 FQGNSA.

The gene calls are TRBV9 and TRBJ1-2, with D possibly matching TRBD1 (6 bases). Trimming cost V 3 bases and J 6 bases, with 15 bases left between them. There are 14 residues in the CDR3. CDR1 and CDR2 from the germline V gene are SGDLS and YYNGEE. CDR3 in amino acids: CASSAGTGSHGYTF. The CDR3 nucleotides are TGTGCCAGCAGCGCGGGTACAGGGAGTCATGGCTACACCTTC.